This TCR beta chain emerged from a study of blood T cell repertoires in COVID-19. In the original processing: Estimates of nucleated cell counts were drawn from the amplification of reference gene primers. The protocol was immunoSEQ multiplex PCR, while the TCRdb copy is restricted to in-frame clones and leaves out a portion. The V and J calls and clone size are taken from that table; D and trimming were inferred from the DNA. The sample shows nearly 200,000 clones, about 89% of them seen only once. Participant ages covered about 18 to 95 years across some 25 US areas. Participant-given clinical history determined each cohort assignment. The recovered donors of Cohort 3 showed two negative PCRs, clearance, or symptom resolution. This CDR3 has 14 amino acids. V was pared by 4 bases and J by 0 bases, with 9 bases between. In germline, CDR1 is LGHNA, CDR2 YNFKEQ.

V is TRBV4-2 and J is TRBJ1-1; D not resolved. This clonotype originated in a woman between 18 and 30 years old who had recovered from COVID-19. Sequenced sample: PBMCs or T cells enriched from blood (not recorded which). The CDR3 reads CASSLRTMNTEAFF. In nucleotides, the CDR3 is TGTGCCAGCAGCCTTAGAACTATGAACACTGAAGCTTTCTTT.